The clone carrying this T cell receptor (beta chain) has more than one count but fewer than ten. Its antigen is not known. The V gene's germline CDR1 is SEHNR and CDR2 FQNEAQ (reference sequence). The germline V and J ends were trimmed by 5 bases and 2 bases, with 18 bases remaining between them. The CDR3 has 16 amino acids. The data originate from a study of T cells after yellow fever vaccination. Whole-study context: In the case of low-cell-number fractions, SMART-Seq v4 Ultra Low Input was used for preparation.

Study findings and constraints: After the booster, roughly 96% of CD4 and 75% to 90% of CD8 primary-response clones were re-detected.

Making TCR cDNA involved 5'RACE template switching, which added UMIs and a universal primer site. TCRdb reprocessed the 5' RACE reads with MiXCR, giving one entry per CDR3 protein. The table includes fewer than 450,000 distinct CDR3 sequences, around 8.1% detected once. Sequencing was performed on PBMCs, taken approximately 47 days after the first yellow fever vaccination. The chain has TRBV7-9 and TRBJ1-2; TRBD1 might be the D (6 bases). This TCR was recovered from a man aged 18 to 29 who received the YFV17D yellow fever vaccine. CDR3 nucleotide sequence: TGTGCCAGCAGCCCTGGGGCAGGGGCGGAGAACTATGGCTACACCTTC. The encoded protein is CASSPGAGAENYGYTF.